This T cell receptor beta chain was profiled in a study of shared clonotypes between healthy human individuals. Study as a whole: Aged between 18 and 49, the donors were a couple of women and three men.

V shed 2 bases, J shed 6 bases, and the junction held 16 bases outside the gene matches. The V gene's germline CDR1 is KGHSH and CDR2 LQKENI. This CDR3 spans 18 amino acids. Naive-designated CD8 cells lacked CD45RO, were positively enriched for CCR7, and omitted terminally differentiated effector memory CD45RA+ cells. Comments on this clone: Its antigen is currently unknown.

Every subset's genomic DNA went evenly onto several immunoSEQ plates. Assay: immunoSEQ multiplex PCR; the TCRdb copy retains only in-frame clones and omits some. The repertoire holds under 600,000 clones, roughly 98% seen once, with 0.3% to 0.35% in the top ten. Findings and caveats of the study: Generally, naive subsets came out with larger estimated richness than memory subsets. The naive CD4 repertoires of several donors were compared, and approximately 5.3% of clonotypes were shared.

The gene calls are TRBV18 and TRBJ1-1; 9 bases fit TRBD1. Source material: naive CD8+ T cells sorted from blood. The sequence derives from a man aged 30 to 39 in good health. The CDR3 sequence is CASSPNRGLATPRAEAFF. In nucleotides, the CDR3 is TGTGCCAGCTCACCAAACAGGGGGCTGGCTACTCCTCGTGCTGAAGCTTTCTTT.